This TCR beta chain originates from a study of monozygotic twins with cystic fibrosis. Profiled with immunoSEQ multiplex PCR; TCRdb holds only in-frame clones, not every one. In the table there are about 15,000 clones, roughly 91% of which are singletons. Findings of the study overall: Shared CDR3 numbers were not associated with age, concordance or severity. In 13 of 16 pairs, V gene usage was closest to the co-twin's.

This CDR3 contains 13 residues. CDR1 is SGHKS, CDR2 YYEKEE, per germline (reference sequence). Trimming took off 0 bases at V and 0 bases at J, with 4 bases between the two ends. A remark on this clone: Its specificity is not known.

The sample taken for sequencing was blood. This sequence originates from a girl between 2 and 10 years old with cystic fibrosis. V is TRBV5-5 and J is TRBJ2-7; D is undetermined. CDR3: CASSLASSYEQYF. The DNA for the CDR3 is TGTGCCAGCAGCTTGGCCAGCTCCTACGAGCAGTACTTC.